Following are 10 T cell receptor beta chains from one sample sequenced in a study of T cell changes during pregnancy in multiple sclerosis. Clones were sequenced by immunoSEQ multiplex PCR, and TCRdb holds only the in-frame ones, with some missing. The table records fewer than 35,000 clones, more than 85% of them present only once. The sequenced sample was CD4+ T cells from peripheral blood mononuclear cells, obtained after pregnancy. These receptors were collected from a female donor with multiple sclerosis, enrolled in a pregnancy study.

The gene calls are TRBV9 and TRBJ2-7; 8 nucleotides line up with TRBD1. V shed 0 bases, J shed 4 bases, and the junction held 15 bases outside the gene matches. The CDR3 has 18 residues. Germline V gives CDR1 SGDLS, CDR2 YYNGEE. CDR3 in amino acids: CASSVAVDRETSFYEQYF. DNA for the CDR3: TGTGCCAGCAGCGTAGCCGTGGACAGGGAGACCTCATTTTACGAGCAGTACTTC.

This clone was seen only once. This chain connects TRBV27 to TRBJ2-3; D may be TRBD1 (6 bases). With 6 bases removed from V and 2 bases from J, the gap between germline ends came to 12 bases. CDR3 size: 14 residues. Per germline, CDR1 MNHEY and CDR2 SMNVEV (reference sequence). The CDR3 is CASSKTGSTDTQYF. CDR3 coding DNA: TGTGCCAGCAGCAAGACAGGTTCCACAGATACGCAGTATTTT.

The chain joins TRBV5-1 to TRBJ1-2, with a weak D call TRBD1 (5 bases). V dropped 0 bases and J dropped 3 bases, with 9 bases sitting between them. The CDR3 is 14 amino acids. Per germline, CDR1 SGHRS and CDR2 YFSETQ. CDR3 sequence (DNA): TGCGCCAGCAGCTTGGTTGCGGGGCACTATGGCTACACCTTC. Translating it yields CASSLVAGHYGYTF.

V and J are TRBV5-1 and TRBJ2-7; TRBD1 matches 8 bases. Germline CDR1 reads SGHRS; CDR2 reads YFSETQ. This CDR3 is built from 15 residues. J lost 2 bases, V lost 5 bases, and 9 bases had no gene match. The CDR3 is CASRISETGAYEQYF. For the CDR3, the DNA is TGCGCCAGCAGAATCAGCGAGACAGGGGCCTACGAGCAGTACTTC.

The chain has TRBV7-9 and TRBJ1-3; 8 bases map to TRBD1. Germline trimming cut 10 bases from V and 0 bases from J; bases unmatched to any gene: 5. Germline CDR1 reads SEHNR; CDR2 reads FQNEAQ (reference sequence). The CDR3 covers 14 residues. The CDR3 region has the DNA TGTGCCACGCGACAGGGGTACTCTGGAAACACCATATATTTT. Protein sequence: CATRQGYSGNTIYF.

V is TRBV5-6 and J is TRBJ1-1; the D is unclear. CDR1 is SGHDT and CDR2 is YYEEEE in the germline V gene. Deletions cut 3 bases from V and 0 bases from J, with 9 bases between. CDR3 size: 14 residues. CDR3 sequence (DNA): TGTGCCAGCAGCTCTACCCTGGTGAACACTGAAGCTTTCTTT. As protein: CASSSTLVNTEAFF.

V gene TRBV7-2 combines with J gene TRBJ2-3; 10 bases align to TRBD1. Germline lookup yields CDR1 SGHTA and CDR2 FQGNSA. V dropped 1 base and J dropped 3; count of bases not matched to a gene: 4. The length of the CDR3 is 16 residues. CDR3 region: CASSLGSGQGTDTQYF. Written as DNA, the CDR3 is TGTGCCAGCAGCTTAGGGTCGGGACAGGGGACAGATACGCAGTATTTT.

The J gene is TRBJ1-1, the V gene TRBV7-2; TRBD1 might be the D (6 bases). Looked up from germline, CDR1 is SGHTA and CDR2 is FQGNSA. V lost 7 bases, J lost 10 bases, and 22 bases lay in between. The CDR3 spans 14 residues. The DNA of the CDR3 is TGTGCCAGCACTCATGAGGGGGTTTGGGTAGGAGCTTTCTTT. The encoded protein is CASTHEGVWVGAFF.

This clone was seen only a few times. The CDR3 here is CATSRGSQPQHF. In nucleotides, the CDR3 is TGTGCCACCAGCAGGGGCAGTCAGCCCCAGCATTTT. The rearrangement links TRBV15 to TRBJ1-5, with D hard to call. The germline V and J ends were trimmed by 3 bases and 6 bases, with 6 bases remaining between them. This CDR3 has 12 amino acids. Germline CDR1 LNHNV, CDR2 YYDKDF (reference sequence).

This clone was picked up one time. This CDR3 reads CASSPGQLYEQYF. As DNA, the CDR3 is TGTGCCAGCTCACCAGGACAGCTCTACGAGCAGTACTTC. The V call is TRBV18, the J call TRBJ2-7; maybe TRBD1 (6 bases). Germline-derived CDR1 and CDR2 are KGHSH and LQKENI. CDR3 length equals 13 residues. Deletions cut 2 bases from V and 3 bases from J, with 8 bases between. The variable domain in full, with the rest retrieved from reference TRBV18 and TRBJ2-7, is NAGVMQNPRHLVRRRGQEARLRCSPMKGHSHVYWYRQLPEEGLKFMVYLQKENIIDESGMPKERFSAEFPKEGPSILRIQQVVRGDSAAYFCASSPGQLYEQYFGPGTRLTVT.